The 20 T cell receptor beta chains listed next were all sequenced from one sample in a study of CD8 T cells in ankylosing spondylitis. TCRdb ran MiXCR on the 5' RACE reads and lists one entry per CDR3 protein. The sample records a few hundred thousand distinct CDR3 sequences, under 25% being singletons. The sample consisted of blood, either unsorted or a sorted T cell fraction (not recorded which). The receptors come from a female donor with ankylosing spondylitis or in good health (not recorded which).

The genes are TRBV12-5 and TRBJ2-1; D gene unclear. This CDR3 is built from 12 residues. V lost 2 bases to trimming and J lost 5 bases, with 4 bases between them. Germline V CDR1 and CDR2: LGHNT, FRNRAP. The CDR3 loop reads CASGLFDNEQFF. CDR3 coding DNA: TGTGCTAGTGGTTTGTTTGACAATGAGCAGTTCTTC.

The table lists this clonotype with many counts. V is TRBV20-1 and J is TRBJ1-5; a weak D match, TRBD1 (6 bases). V was pared by 4 bases and J by 4 bases, with 17 bases between. Germline CDR1 is DFQATT and CDR2 is SNEGSKA (reference sequence). CDR3 size: 15 residues. The CDR3 sequence: CSAILSRGGNQPQHF. The CDR3 DNA sequence: TGCAGTGCTATCCTGAGCAGGGGCGGGAATCAGCCCCAGCATTTT.

The gene calls are TRBV6-5 and TRBJ2-5; possibly TRBD2 for D (6 bases). The CDR3 consists of 16 residues. The germline V and J ends were trimmed by 0 bases and 6 bases, with 17 bases remaining between them. Germline CDR1 is MNHEY and CDR2 is SVGAGI. DNA of the CDR3: TGTGCCAGCAGTTACTCGGGGGGTAGGGGTTTTAAGACCCAGTACTTC. Translated: CASSYSGGRGFKTQYF.

This clonotype was detected only a few times. This chain joins TRBV20-1 and TRBJ2-1, with 11 bases lining up with TRBD2. V lost 3 bases and J lost 8; bases outside the gene matches: 12. The CDR3 extends over 16 amino acids. The germline CDR1 and CDR2 sequences are DFQATT and SNEGSKA (reference sequence). CDR3 sequence reads: CSASWLAGGNWDEQFF. The CDR3 bases are TGCAGTGCTAGTTGGCTAGCGGGAGGTAATTGGGATGAGCAGTTCTTC.

This clonotype was found a few times. The CDR3 nucleotides read TGTGCCACCGCCAGGACAGGGGTAGGAGAGCAGTTCTTC. Protein product: CATARTGVGEQFF. V is TRBV24-1 and J is TRBJ2-1; TRBD1 matches 9 bases. The germline V gene encodes CDR1 KGHDR and CDR2 SFDVKD. This CDR3 has 13 amino acids. The ends lost 9 bases at V and 10 bases at J; junction bases unmatched: 9.

This sequence joins TRBV10-1 and TRBJ2-1; 8 nucleotides match TRBD2. The V segment lost 2 bases and the J segment 4 bases; nucleotides outside the gene matches: 7. The length of the CDR3 is 16 residues. Germline V gene sequence: CDR1 WNHNN, CDR2 SYGVQD (reference sequence). The CDR3 DNA reads TGCGCCAGCAGTGAGAATGGGGCTAGCGGGTACAATGAGCAGTTCTTC. This encodes CASSENGASGYNEQFF.

The rearrangement uses TRBV12-3 or TRBV12-4 and TRBJ1-2; D may be TRBD1 (6 bases). The CDR3 has 11 amino acids. V was clipped by 4 bases and J by 10 bases, with 10 bases between them. The CDR3 here is CASSYRTAYTF. In DNA form, the CDR3 reads TGTGCCAGCAGTTATAGGACAGCCTACACCTTC.

The chain has TRBV7-8 and TRBJ1-5; perhaps TRBD1 as D (5 bases). Trimming shortened V by 5 bases and J by 6 bases, and 11 bases separated the two germline ends. The CDR3 extends over 13 amino acids. Germline V gene sequence: CDR1 SGHVS, CDR2 FQNEAQ. The CDR3 region is CASSRLGVQPQHF. CDR3 DNA: TGTGCCAGCAGCAGGCTGGGGGTTCAGCCCCAGCATTTT.

This clonotype showed up many times. The chain links TRBV11-2 to TRBJ1-4; D is ambiguous. Trimming left V 3 bases short and J 11 bases short, with 7 bases between. There are 11 residues in the CDR3. CDR1 and CDR2 (germline): SGHAT, FQNNGV. The CDR3 protein is CASSLRTKLFF. CDR3 sequence (DNA): TGTGCCAGCAGCTTGAGAACGAAACTGTTTTTT.

In this sample, this clonotype turned up a few times. The chain uses TRBV11-2 and TRBJ1-1, with D hard to call. The CDR3 consists of 14 residues. The V gene lost 0 bases and the J gene lost 9 bases, with 14 bases spanning the gap. The germline V gene has CDR1 SGHAT and CDR2 FQNNGV. The CDR3 DNA follows: TGTGCCAGCAGCTTAGAAGGGAATTCGCTGCAAGCTTTCTTT. It codes for CASSLEGNSLQAFF.

At least ten counts were recorded for this clonotype. The chain links TRBV4-3 to TRBJ2-3, with D uncertain. The germline V and J ends were trimmed by 6 bases and 5 bases, with 9 bases remaining between them. The CDR3 loop spans 12 amino acids. Germline V gene lookup returns CDR1 LGHNA and CDR2 YSLEER. The CDR3 DNA is TGCGCCAGCAGTCTAGGGAAAGATACGCAGTATTTT. Translation: CASSLGKDTQYF.

This clonotype turned up a few times. In nucleotides, the CDR3 is TGTGCCAGCAGCCTGGGACTAGAGAGGAATGAGCAGTTCTTC. This sequence encodes CASSLGLERNEQFF. This chain uses TRBV6-1 with TRBJ2-1, with 8 bases that match TRBD2. V trimming: 6 bases; J trimming: 7 bases; junction bases outside the gene matches: 8. CDR1 is MNHNS and CDR2 is SASEGT in the germline V gene. The CDR3 is made up of 14 amino acids.

This clonotype was counted between two and nine times. As DNA, the CDR3 is TGCAGCGCGCAGAGTGGCACTGAAGCTTTCTTT. Protein: CSAQSGTEAFF. The J gene is TRBJ1-1, the V gene TRBV29-1; D unclear. Germline CDR1 is SQVTM and CDR2 is ANQGSEA. The V and J ends lost 7 bases and 4 bases respectively, with 10 bases between them. This CDR3 has 11 amino acids.

V is TRBV12-3 or TRBV12-4 and J is TRBJ2-6; TRBD2 matches 7 bases. V lost 7 bases, J lost 1 base, and 10 bases stayed unmatched. The CDR3 totals 17 residues. CDR3 coding DNA: TGTGCCAGCATCGACAGCGGGATGGAGTCTGGGGCCAACGTCCTGACTTTC. Encoded protein: CASIDSGMESGANVLTF.

This clonotype was recorded at least ten times. The chain combines TRBV29-1 with TRBJ2-1; TRBD1 aligns across 8 bases. The V segment lost 6 bases and the J segment 6 bases; nucleotides outside the gene matches: 7. The CDR3 consists of 13 residues. Germline V CDR1 and CDR2: SQVTM, ANQGSEA. The CDR3 DNA reads TGCAGCGTCTCGGACAGGGTTGGCAATGAGCAGTTCTTC. This codes for CSVSDRVGNEQFF.

The J gene is TRBJ1-5, the V gene TRBV6-6; D uncertain. The V and J ends lost 2 bases and 2 bases respectively, with 7 bases between them. This CDR3 contains 14 residues. Germline CDR1 MNHNY, CDR2 SVGAGI (reference sequence). The CDR3 here is CASSYEGGNQPQHF. The CDR3 nucleotides read TGTGCCAGCAGTTACGAGGGAGGCAATCAGCCCCAGCATTTT.

This clonotype was observed a handful of times. The V gene is TRBV4-3, the J gene TRBJ2-7; weak D call: TRBD2 (5 bases). Per germline, CDR1 LGHNA and CDR2 YSLEER. The CDR3 consists of 13 residues. Trimming removed 4 bases from V and 2 bases from J, with 9 bases in between. The CDR3 loop reads CASSRLGTYEQYF. In DNA, the CDR3 is TGCGCCAGCAGCCGCCTCGGGACCTACGAGCAGTACTTC.

This clonotype was detected only a few times. The chain recombines TRBV7-8 with TRBJ2-3; D unresolved. Looked up from germline, CDR1 is SGHVS and CDR2 is FQNEAQ. Trimming took off 3 bases at V and 6 bases at J, with 10 bases between the two ends. CDR3 length: 13 residues. The CDR3 nucleotides are TGTGCCAGCAGCTTCTTGGTCGAGGATACGCAGTATTTT. The encoded protein is CASSFLVEDTQYF. Full variable domain (missing parts from reference TRBV7-8 and TRBJ2-3): GAGVSQSPRYKVAKRGQDVALRCDPISGHVSLFWYQQALGQGPEFLTYFQNEAQLDKSGLPSDRFFAERPEGSVSTLKIQRTQQEDSAVYLCASSFLVEDTQYFGPGTRLTVL.

This chain joins TRBV7-9 and TRBJ2-5, with 7 nucleotides matching TRBD2. Trimming cost V 6 bases and J 0 bases; bases outside gene matches: 7. Germline loops: CDR1 SEHNR, CDR2 FQNEAQ (reference sequence). The CDR3 has 15 residues. The CDR3 DNA is TGTGCCAGCAGATGGGAGGGGAGATACCAAGAGACCCAGTACTTC. This codes for CASRWEGRYQETQYF.

This clonotype was seen only a few times. The chain recombines TRBV6-5 with TRBJ2-1, with D perhaps matching TRBD1 (5 bases). The V end lost 0 bases, the J end lost 0 bases, and 18 bases lay between the germline ends. The CDR3 runs 19 residues. Germline-derived CDR1 and CDR2 are MNHEY and SVGAGI. Here the CDR3 reads CASSYSIRQRPPSYNEQFF. CDR3 DNA sequence: TGTGCCAGCAGTTACTCGATACGACAGCGCCCTCCCTCCTACAATGAGCAGTTCTTC.